The entry below describes one T cell receptor (beta chain). Antigen specificity is unknown. These data belong to a study of a mutant IDH1 vaccine in newly diagnosed glioma. Study-level information: Eight vaccinations went to patients in weeks 1, 3, 5, 7, 11, 15, 19, 23.

Indicated time point: week 5, during vaccination. The vaccine gave 300 ug of a 20-mer mutant IDH1 peptide subcutaneously per dose. Germline CDR1 is MNHEY and CDR2 is SMNVEV (reference sequence). The V and J ends lost 6 bases and 4 bases respectively, with 17 bases between them. This CDR3 is built from 15 residues. Repertoires were generated with immunoSEQ multiplex PCR, while TCRdb's copy carries only in-frame clones and drops some. Here the sample spans approximately 38,000 clones, 80% to 90% being singletons. The source is a man aged 35-49 years with glioma. V is TRBV27 and J is TRBJ2-3; D perhaps matches TRBD1 (6 bases). This specimen was PBMCs, taken from a glioma patient whose treatment included an IDH1 peptide vaccine. The CDR3 protein is CASRPGQARPDTQYF. The CDR3 DNA reads TGTGCCAGCAGACCGGGACAAGCGAGGCCAGATACGCAGTATTTT.